The sequence of this T cell receptor beta chain was determined in a study of response to subunit inactivated influenza vaccine. TCRdb re-called the RT-PCR reads with MiXCR, one entry per CDR3 protein. The data hold about 620,000 distinct CDR3 sequences, with about 11% observed a single time. Trimming cost V 6 bases and J 1 base, with 15 bases left between them. The CDR3 length is 14 residues. Germline V CDR1 and CDR2: DFQATT, SNEGSKA (reference sequence). These same data were also listed under a study on T cells expressing NK-cell markers. That paper notes: cDNA encoding TCR beta was synthesized via 5'RACE template switching incorporating UMIs. Of the CD8+ T cell pool in roughly 6 donors, about 1.0-7.5% was accounted for by dominant NKG2C+ clonotypes.

This TCR was sampled from a man between 45 and 60 years old who received an inactivated influenza vaccine. The chain has TRBV20-1 and TRBJ1-1; no firm D call. The material was PBMCs from blood, obtained on the day of vaccination. CDR3 amino acids: CSAPIPAGNTEAFF. CDR3 sequence (DNA): TGCAGTGCCCCCATTCCGGCAGGGAACACTGAAGCTTTCTTT.